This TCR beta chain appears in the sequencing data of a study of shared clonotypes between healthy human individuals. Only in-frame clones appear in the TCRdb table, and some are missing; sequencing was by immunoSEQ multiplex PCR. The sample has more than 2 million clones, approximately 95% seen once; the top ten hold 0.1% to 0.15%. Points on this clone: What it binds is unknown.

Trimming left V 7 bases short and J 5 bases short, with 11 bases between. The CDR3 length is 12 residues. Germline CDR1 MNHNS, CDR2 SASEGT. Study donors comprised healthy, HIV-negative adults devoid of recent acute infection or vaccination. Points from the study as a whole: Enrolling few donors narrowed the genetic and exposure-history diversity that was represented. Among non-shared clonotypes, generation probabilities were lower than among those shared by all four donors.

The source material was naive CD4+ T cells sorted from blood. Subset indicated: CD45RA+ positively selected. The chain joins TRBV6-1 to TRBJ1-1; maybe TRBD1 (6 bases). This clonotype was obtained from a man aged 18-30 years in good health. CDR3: CASTGDRTEAFF. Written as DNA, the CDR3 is TGTGCCAGCACAGGGGATCGAACTGAAGCTTTCTTT.